The sequence of this T cell receptor beta chain was determined in a study of blood T cells in healthy people across ages. This clonotype was seen only a few times. For every donor, a draw yielded around 10 milliliters of peripheral blood. At least 5 micrograms of total RNA were extracted per sample. In germline, CDR1 is SGHTA, CDR2 FQGNSA. CDR3 length: 12 amino acids. Trimming left V 1 base short and J 8 bases short, with 8 bases between. Sample-barcoded 5' priming and a J-beta primer mix drove a second PCR of 7 to 11 cycles. A tag from a template-switch adaptor with 12 random nucleotides marked each cDNA molecule. One entry per CDR3 protein, called by TCRdb with MiXCR from the 5' RACE reads. The table records about 720,000 distinct CDR3 sequences, more than 20% of them present only once. Another study also made use of these data, one on T cells of mothers and their children. That work contributes: From each mother came over 8 million TCR beta CDR3 reads, and from each child came approximately 2.8 million.

The genes are TRBV7-2 and TRBJ1-2, with D unresolved. The sequence was collected from a boy younger than 18 in good health. The sample taken for sequencing was blood. The CDR3 is CASSLVREGYTF. CDR3 nucleotides: TGTGCCAGCAGCTTAGTGCGGGAAGGCTACACCTTC. Full variable domain (outside the CDR3, taken from reference TRBV7-2 and TRBJ1-2): GAGVSQSPSNKVTEKGKDVELRCDPISGHTALYWYRQSLGQGLEFLIYFQGNSAPDKSGLPSDRFSAERTGGSVSTLTIQRTQQEDSAVYLCASSLVREGYTFGSGTRLTVV.